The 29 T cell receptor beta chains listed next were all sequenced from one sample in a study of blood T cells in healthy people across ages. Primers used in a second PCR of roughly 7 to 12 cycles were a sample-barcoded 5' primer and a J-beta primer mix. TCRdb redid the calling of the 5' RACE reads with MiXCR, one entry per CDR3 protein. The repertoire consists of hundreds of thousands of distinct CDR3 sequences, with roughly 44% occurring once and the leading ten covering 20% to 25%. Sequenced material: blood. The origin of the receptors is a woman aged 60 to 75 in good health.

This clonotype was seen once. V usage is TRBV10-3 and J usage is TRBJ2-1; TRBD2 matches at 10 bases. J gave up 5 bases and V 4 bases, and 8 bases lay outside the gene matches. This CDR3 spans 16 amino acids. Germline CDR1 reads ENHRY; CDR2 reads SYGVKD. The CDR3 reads CAISVQREGPNNEQFF. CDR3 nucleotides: TGTGCCATCAGTGTCCAGCGGGAGGGCCCCAACAATGAGCAGTTCTTC.

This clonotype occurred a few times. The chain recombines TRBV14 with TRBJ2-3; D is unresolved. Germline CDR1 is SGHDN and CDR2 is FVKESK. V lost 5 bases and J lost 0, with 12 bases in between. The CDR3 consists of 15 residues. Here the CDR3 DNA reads TGTGCCAGCAGCGAACGTCTTTCTAGCACAGATACGCAGTATTTT. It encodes CASSERLSSTDTQYF. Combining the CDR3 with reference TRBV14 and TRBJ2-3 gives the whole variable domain EAGVTQFPSHSVIEKGQTVTLRCDPISGHDNLYWYRRVMGKEIKFLLHFVKESKQDESGMPNNRFLAERTGGTYSTLKVQPAELEDSGVYFCASSERLSSTDTQYFGPGTRLTVL.

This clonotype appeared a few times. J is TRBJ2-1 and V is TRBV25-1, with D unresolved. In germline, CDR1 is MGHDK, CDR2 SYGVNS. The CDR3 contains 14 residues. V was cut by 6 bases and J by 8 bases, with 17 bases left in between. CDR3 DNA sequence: TGTGCCAGCAGGGGCTATGCGATTTCTGATGAGCAGTTCTTC. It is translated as CASRGYAISDEQFF.

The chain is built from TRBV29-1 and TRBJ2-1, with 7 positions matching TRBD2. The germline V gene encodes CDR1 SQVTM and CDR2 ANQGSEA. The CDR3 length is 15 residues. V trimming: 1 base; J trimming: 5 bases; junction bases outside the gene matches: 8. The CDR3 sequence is CSVEVTGLTNNEQFF. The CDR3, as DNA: TGCAGCGTTGAAGTAACGGGACTAACCAACAATGAGCAGTTCTTC.

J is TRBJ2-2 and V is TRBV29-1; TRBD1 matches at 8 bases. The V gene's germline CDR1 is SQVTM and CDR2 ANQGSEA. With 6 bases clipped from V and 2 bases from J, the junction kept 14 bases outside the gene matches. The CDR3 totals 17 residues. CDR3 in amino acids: CSVYLGDGQGNTGELFF. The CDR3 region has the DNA TGCAGCGTCTACCTGGGGGATGGACAGGGAAACACCGGGGAGCTGTTTTTT.

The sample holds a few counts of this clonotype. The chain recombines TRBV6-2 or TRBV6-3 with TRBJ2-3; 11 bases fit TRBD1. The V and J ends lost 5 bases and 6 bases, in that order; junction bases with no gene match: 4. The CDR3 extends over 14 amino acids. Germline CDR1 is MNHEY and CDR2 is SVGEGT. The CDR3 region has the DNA TGTGCCAGCAGTATGCGGACAGGGGGCGATACGCAGTATTTT. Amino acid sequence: CASSMRTGGDTQYF.

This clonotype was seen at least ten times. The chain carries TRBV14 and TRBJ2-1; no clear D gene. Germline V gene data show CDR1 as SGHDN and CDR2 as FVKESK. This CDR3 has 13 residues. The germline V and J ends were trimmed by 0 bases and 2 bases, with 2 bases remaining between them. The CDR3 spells CASSQDPYNEQFF. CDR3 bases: TGTGCCAGCAGCCAAGATCCCTACAATGAGCAGTTCTTC.

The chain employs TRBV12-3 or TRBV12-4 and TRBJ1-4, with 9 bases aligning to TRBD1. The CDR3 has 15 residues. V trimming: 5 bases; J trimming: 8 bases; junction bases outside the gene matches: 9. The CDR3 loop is CASSRPGTGKEKLFF. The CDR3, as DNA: TGTGCCAGCAGTCGTCCCGGGACAGGGAAGGAAAAACTGTTTTTT.

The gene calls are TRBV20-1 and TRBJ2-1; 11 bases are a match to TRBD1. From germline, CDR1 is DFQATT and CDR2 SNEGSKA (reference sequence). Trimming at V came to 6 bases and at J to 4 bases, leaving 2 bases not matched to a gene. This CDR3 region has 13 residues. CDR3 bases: TGCAGTGCAGGGACAGGGGGTTACAATGAGCAGTTCTTC. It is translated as CSAGTGGYNEQFF.

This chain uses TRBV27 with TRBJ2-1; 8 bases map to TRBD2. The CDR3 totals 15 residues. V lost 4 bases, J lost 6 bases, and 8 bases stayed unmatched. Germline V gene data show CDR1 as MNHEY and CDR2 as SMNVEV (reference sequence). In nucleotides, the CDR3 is TGTGCCAGCAGTTCCAAGCGGCTAGCGGGCAATGAGCAGTTCTTC. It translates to CASSSKRLAGNEQFF.

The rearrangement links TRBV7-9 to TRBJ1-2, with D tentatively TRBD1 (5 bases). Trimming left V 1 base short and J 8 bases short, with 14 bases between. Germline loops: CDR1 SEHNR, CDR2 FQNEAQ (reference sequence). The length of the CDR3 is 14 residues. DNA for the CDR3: TGTGCCAGCAGCTTAGGGGCCGGGGCCAAGGGCTACACCTTC. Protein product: CASSLGAGAKGYTF.

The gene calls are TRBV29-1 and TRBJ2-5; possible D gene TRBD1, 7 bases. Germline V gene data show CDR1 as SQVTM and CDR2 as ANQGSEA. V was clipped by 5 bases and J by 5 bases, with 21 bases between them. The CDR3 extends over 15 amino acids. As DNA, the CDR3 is TGCAGCGTTTTTATAGGGCAGGGGGGACGGGAGACCCAGTACTTC. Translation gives CSVFIGQGGRETQYF.

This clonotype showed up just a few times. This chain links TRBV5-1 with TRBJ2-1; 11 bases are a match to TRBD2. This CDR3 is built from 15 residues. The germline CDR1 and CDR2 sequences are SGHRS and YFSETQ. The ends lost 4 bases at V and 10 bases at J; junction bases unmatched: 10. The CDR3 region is CASSILAGGMREQFF. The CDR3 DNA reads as TGCGCCAGCAGCATTTTAGCGGGGGGGATGAGGGAGCAGTTCTTC.

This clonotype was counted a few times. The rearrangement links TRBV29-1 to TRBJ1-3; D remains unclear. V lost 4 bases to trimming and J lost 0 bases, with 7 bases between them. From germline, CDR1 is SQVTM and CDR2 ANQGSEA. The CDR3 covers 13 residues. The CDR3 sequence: CSVGVNSGNTIYF. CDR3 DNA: TGCAGCGTTGGGGTTAACTCTGGAAACACCATATATTTT.

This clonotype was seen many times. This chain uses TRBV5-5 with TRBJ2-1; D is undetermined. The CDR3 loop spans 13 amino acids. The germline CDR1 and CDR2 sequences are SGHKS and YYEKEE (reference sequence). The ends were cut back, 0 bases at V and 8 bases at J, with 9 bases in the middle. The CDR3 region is CASSLGVGYEQFF. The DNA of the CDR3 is TGTGCCAGCAGCTTGGGGGTTGGCTATGAGCAGTTCTTC.

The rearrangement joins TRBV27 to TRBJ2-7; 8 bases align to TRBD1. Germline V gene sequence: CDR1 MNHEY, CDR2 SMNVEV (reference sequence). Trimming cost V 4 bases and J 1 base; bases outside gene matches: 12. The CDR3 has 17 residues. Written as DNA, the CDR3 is TGTGCCAGCAGTTCATCTAAGTGGACAGGGTTTTCCTACGAGCAGTACTTC. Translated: CASSSSKWTGFSYEQYF.

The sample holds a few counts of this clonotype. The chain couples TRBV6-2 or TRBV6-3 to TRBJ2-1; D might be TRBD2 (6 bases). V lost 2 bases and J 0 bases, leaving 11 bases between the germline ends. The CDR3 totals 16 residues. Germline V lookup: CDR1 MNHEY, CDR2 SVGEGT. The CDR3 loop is CASSYGGTLSYNEQFF. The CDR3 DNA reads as TGTGCCAGCAGTTACGGCGGGACCCTCTCCTACAATGAGCAGTTCTTC.

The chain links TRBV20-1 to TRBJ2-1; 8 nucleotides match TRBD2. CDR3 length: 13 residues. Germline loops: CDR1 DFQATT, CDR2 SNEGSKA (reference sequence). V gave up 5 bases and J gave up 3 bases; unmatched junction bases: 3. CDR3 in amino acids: CSAVSGSYNEQFF. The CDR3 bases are TGCAGTGCTGTCAGCGGGAGCTACAATGAGCAGTTCTTC.

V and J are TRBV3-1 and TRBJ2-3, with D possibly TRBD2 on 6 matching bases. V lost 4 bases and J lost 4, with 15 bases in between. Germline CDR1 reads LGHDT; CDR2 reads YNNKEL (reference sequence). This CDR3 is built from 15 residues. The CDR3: CASSPGTLGADTQYF. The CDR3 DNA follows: TGTGCCAGCAGCCCCGGGACTCTGGGGGCAGATACGCAGTATTTT.

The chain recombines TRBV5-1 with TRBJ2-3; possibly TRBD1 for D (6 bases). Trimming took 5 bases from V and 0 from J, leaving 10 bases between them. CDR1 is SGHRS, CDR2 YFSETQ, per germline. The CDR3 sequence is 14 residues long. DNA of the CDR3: TGCGCCAGCAGGCCGGACAGCAGCACAGATACGCAGTATTTT. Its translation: CASRPDSSTDTQYF.

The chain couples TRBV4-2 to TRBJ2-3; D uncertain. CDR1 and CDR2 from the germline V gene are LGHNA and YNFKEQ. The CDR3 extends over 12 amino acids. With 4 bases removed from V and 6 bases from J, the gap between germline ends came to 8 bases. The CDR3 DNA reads TGTGCCAGCAGCCGGAAAGGGGATACGCAGTATTTT. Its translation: CASSRKGDTQYF.

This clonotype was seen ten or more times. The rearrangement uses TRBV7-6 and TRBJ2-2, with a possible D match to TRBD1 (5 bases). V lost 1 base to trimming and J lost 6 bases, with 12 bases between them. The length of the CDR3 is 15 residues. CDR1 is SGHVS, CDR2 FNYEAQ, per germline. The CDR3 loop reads CASSLGTLGAGELFF. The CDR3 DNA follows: TGTGCCAGCAGCTTAGGAACCTTAGGGGCCGGGGAGCTGTTTTTT. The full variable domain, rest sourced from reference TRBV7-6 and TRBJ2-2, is GAGVSQSPRYKVTKRGQDVALRCDPISGHVSLYWYRQALGQGPEFLTYFNYEAQQDKSGLPNDRFSAERPEGSISTLTIQRTEQRDSAMYRCASSLGTLGAGELFFGEGSRLTVL.

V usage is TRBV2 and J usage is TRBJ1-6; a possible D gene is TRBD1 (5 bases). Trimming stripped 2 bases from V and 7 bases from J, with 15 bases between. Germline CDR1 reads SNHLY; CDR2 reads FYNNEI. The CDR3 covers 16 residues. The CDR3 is CASSETGFPSNSPLHF. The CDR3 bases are TGTGCCAGCAGTGAAACAGGCTTTCCGTCGAATTCACCCCTCCACTTT.

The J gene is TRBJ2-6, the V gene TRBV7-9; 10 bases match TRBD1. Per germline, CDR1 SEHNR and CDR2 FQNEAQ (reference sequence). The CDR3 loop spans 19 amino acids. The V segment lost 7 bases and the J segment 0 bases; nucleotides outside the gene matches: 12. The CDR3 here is CASTPIGGTGDSGANVLTF. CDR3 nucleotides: TGTGCCAGCACCCCAATTGGGGGGACAGGGGACTCTGGGGCCAACGTCCTGACTTTC.

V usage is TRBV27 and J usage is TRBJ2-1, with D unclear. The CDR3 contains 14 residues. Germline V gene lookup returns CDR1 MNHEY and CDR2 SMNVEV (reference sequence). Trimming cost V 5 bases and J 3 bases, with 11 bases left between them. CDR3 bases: TGTGCCAGCAGTCAAGGCGGAAACTACAATGAGCAGTTCTTC. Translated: CASSQGGNYNEQFF.

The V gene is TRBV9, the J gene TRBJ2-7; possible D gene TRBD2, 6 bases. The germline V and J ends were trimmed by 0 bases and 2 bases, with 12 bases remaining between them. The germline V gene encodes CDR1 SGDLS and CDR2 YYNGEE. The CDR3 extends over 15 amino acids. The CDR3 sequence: CASSVGRAGPYEQYF. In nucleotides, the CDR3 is TGTGCCAGCAGCGTAGGTCGAGCGGGCCCCTACGAGCAGTACTTC. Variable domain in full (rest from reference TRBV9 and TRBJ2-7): DSGVTQTPKHLITATGQRVTLRCSPRSGDLSVYWYQQSLDQGLQFLIQYYNGEERAKGNILERFSAQQFPDLHSELNLSSLELGDSALYFCASSVGRAGPYEQYFGPGTRLTVT.

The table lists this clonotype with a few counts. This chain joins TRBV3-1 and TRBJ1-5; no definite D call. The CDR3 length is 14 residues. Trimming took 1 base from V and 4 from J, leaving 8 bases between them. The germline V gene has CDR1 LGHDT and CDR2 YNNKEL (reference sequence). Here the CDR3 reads CASSQAGWNQPQHF. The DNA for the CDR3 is TGTGCCAGCAGCCAAGCGGGCTGGAATCAGCCCCAGCATTTT. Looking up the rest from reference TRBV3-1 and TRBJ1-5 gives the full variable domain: DTAVSQTPKYLVTQMGNDKSIKCEQNLGHDTMYWYKQDSKKFLKIMFSYNNKELIINETVPNRFSPKSPDKAHLNLHINSLELGDSAVYFCASSQAGWNQPQHFGDGTRLSIL.

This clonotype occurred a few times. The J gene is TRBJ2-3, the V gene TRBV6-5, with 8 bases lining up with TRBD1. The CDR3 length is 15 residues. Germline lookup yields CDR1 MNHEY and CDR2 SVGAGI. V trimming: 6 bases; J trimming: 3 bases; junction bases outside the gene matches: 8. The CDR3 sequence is CASSLTQGGTDTQYF. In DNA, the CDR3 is TGTGCCAGCAGCCTCACACAGGGGGGTACAGATACGCAGTATTTT.

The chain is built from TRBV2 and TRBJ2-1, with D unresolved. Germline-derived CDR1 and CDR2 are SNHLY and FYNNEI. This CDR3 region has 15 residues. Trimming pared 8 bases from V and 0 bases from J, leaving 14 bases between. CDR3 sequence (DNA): TGTGCCAGCTCCGGCCGGGTCTCCTCCTACAATGAGCAGTTCTTC. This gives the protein CASSGRVSSYNEQFF.